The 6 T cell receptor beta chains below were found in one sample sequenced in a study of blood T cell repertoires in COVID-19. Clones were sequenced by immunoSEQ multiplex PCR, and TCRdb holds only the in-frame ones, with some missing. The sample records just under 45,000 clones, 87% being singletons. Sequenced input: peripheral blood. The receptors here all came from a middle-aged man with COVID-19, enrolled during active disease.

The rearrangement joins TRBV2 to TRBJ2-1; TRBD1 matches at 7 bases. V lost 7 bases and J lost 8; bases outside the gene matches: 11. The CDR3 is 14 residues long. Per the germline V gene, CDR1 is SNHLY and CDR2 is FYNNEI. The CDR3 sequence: CASNDRVQADEQFF. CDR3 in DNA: TGTGCCAGCAACGACAGGGTTCAGGCGGATGAGCAGTTCTTC.

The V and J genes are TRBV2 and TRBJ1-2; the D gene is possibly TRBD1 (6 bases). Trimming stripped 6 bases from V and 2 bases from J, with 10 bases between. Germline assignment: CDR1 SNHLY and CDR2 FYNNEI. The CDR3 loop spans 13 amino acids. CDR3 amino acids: CASSGRGNYGYTF. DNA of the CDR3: TGTGCCAGCAGCGGGAGGGGGAACTATGGCTACACCTTC.

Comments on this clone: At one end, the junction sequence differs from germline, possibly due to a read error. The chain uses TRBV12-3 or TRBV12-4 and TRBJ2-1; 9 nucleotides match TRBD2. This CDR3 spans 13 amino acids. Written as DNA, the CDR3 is TGTGCCCGCAGTTTCGCGGGGGGGGGTGAGCAGTTCTTC. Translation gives CARSFAGGGEQFF.

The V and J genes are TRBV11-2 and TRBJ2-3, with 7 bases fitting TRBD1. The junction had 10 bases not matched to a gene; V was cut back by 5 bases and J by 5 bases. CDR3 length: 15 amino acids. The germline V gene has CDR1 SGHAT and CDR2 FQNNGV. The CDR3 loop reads CASSLQGSRGDTQYF. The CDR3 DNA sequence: TGTGCCAGCAGCCTACAGGGGTCCCGCGGAGATACGCAGTATTTT.

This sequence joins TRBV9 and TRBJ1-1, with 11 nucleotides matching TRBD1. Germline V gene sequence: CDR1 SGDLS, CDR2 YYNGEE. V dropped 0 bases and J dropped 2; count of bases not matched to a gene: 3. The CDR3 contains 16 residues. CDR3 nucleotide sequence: TGTGCCAGCAGCGTAGGTGGACAGGGGGCCAACACTGAAGCTTTCTTT. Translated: CASSVGGQGANTEAFF.

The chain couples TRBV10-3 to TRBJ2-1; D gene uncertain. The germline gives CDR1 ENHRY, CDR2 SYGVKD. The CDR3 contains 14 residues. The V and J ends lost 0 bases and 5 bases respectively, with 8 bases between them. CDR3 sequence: CAISESGSHNEQFF. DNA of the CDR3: TGTGCCATCAGTGAGTCAGGTAGCCACAATGAGCAGTTCTTC.